In its sample, the clone carrying this T cell receptor beta chain was seen a few times. Its specificity is not known. TCRdb independently ran MiXCR on the 5' RACE reads; one entry per CDR3 protein. The table records about 720,000 distinct CDR3 sequences, more than 6.5% of them present only once. This CDR3 is built from 21 residues. CDR1 and CDR2 from the germline V gene are KGHSH and LQKENI. Trimming left V 5 bases short and J 2 bases short, with 32 bases between. Every one of the donors was a healthy Caucasian. The record originates from a study of identical twins. Study-wide results and caveats: With abundant cord blood beta clonotypes, insertions were fewer; memory repertoires showed no such pattern.

The sample was also linked to a second study, of yellow fever vaccine responses in identical twins.

The chain employs TRBV18 and TRBJ2-3; D might be TRBD2 (5 bases). The sequence derives from a young woman in good health. The sequencing input was PBMCs. This CDR3 is CASSTTSRSIGIPGVTDTQYF. Here the CDR3 DNA reads TGTGCCAGCTCAACCACGTCGCGGTCCATCGGGATCCCCGGGGTCACAGATACGCAGTATTTT.